This TCR beta chain was sequenced for a study of shared clonotypes between healthy human individuals. CDR1 and CDR2 from the germline V gene are SGDLS and YYNGEE. This CDR3 contains 14 residues. The germline V and J ends were trimmed by 4 bases and 0 bases, with 7 bases remaining between them. Note on this clone: The antigen is not known.

Investigators spread the genomic DNA of each subset evenly over several immunoSEQ plates. TCRdb's table, derived via immunoSEQ multiplex PCR, lists solely in-frame clones and lacks some. The sample shows about 2 million clones, less than 95% of them seen only once. Findings of the study overall: Naive subsets, compared against memory subsets, generally had larger estimated richness values. The study found about 5% of naive CD4 clonotypes shared across a handful of donors.

Naive CD8 cells lacked CD45RO and underwent positive selection for CCR7, leaving out terminally differentiated effector memory CD45RA+ cells. The study drew all its donors from Caucasian adults living in Nashville, Tennessee. This chain uses TRBV9 with TRBJ1-4; D not certain. The receptor was isolated from a man aged 18 to 30 in good health. The sequenced material came from naive CD8+ T cells sorted from blood. DNA for the CDR3: TGTGCCAGCAGCCAGGATCCAACTAATGAAAAACTGTTTTTT. Translation gives CASSQDPTNEKLFF.